The 2 T cell receptor beta chains in this list originate from one sample, sequenced in a study of cytomegalovirus exposure and HLA in healthy donors (dated by TCRdb to 2017 to 2019). The library came from the immunoSEQ multiplex PCR assay. For the multiplex PCR, a mixture combining 60 forward primers for TCR Vbeta segments and 13 reverse primers for TCR Jbeta segments was used. The clones in this table, taken by TCRdb from immuneACCESS, are in-frame only. Not every clone is retained; where verified, under half of the shortfall comes from an unresolved V gene, and the cause of the rest is unknown. Here the sample has about 150,000 clones; about 80% occur a single time. The ten most abundant clones make up 1% of the sample. The sequencing sample was made of PBMCs. The receptors derive from a woman aged 50 to 60 in good health and CMV-seropositive.

The rearrangement joins TRBV28 to TRBJ1-1; D call uncertain. Per the germline V gene, CDR1 is MDHEN and CDR2 is SYDVKM. This CDR3 contains 14 residues. V shed 6 bases and J shed 0 bases, with 11 bases lying between them. CDR3 region: CASSWAPMNTEAFF. CDR3 coding DNA: TGTGCCAGCAGCTGGGCCCCAATGAACACTGAAGCTTTCTTT.

This clone was observed a few times. This chain uses TRBV7-2 with TRBJ2-1; 11 positions match TRBD2. In germline, CDR1 is SGHTA, CDR2 FQGNSA. This CDR3 has 13 amino acids. After removal of 5 bases from V and 10 bases from J, the junction contained 4 bases not matched to a gene. CDR3 sequence (DNA): TGTGCCAGCAGCACGACTAGCGGGACGGAGCAGTTCTTC. It yields the protein CASSTTSGTEQFF.